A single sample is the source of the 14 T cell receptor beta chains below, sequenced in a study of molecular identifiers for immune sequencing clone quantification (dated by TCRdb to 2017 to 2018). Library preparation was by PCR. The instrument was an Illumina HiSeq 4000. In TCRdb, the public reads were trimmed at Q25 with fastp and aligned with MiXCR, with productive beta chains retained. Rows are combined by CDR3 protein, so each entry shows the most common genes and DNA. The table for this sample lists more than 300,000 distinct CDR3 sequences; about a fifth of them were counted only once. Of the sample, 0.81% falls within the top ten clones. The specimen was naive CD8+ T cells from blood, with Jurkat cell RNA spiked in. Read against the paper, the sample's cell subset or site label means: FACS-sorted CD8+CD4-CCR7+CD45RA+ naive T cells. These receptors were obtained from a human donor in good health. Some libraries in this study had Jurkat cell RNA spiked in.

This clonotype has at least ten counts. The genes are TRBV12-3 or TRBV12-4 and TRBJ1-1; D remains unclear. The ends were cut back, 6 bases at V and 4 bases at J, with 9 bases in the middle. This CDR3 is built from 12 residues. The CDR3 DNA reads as TGTGCCAGCAGCTTCGGAGGCACTGAAGCTTTCTTT. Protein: CASSFGGTEAFF.

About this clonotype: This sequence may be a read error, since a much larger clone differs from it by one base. The chain's CDR3 is CASSYVRGNQLQHF. The CDR3 DNA follows: TGTGCCAGCAGTTACGTAAGGGGCAATCAGCTCCAGCATTTT. The rearrangement links TRBV6-5 to TRBJ1-5, with D perhaps TRBD1 (5 bases). This CDR3 comprises 14 residues. Germline V gene lookup returns CDR1 MNHEY and CDR2 SVGAGI.

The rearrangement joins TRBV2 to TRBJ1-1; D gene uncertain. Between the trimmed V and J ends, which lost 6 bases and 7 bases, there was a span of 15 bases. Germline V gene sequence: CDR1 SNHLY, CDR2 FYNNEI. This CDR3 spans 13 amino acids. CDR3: CASSPWSLSEAFF. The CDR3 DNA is TGTGCCAGCAGCCCTTGGTCCCTCAGTGAAGCTTTCTTT.

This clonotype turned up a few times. CDR3 protein: CASSVALAGGPSTDTQYF. DNA for the CDR3: TGTGCCAGCAGCGTAGCACTAGCGGGGGGGCCCAGCACAGATACGCAGTATTTT. This sequence joins TRBV9 and TRBJ2-3; 13 bases line up with TRBD2. Trimming took 0 bases from V and 0 from J; bases not matched to a gene: 4. There are 18 residues in the CDR3. The germline CDR1 and CDR2 sequences are SGDLS and YYNGEE. The full variable domain, rest sourced from reference TRBV9 and TRBJ2-3, is DSGVTQTPKHLITATGQRVTLRCSPRSGDLSVYWYQQSLDQGLQFLIQYYNGEERAKGNILERFSAQQFPDLHSELNLSSLELGDSALYFCASSVALAGGPSTDTQYFGPGTRLTVL.

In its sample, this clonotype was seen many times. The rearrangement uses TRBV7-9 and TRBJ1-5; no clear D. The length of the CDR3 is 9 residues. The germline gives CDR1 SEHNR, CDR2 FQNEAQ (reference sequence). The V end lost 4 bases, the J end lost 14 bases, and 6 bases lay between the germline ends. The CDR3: CASSCTEHF. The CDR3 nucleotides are TGTGCCAGCAGCTGCACCGAGCATTTT.

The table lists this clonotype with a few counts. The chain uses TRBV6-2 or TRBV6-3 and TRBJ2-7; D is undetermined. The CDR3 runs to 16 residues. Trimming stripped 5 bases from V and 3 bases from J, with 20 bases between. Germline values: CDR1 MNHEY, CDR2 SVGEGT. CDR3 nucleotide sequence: TGTGCCAGCAGTCCCCTCCCCGGGCCTACATACTACGAGCAGTACTTC. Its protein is CASSPLPGPTYYEQYF.

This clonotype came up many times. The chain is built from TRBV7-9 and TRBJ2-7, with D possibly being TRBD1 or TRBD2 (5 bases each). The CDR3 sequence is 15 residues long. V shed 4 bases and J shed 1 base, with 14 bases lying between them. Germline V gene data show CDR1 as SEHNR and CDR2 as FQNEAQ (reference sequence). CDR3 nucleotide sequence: TGTGCCAGCAGCTCCTCCCGGGACCTATCCTACGAGCAGTACTTC. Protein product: CASSSSRDLSYEQYF.

CDR3 protein: CASSGNYKGSSLQNEQFF. The CDR3 bases are TGTGCCAGCAGTGGAAATTACAAGGGTTCGAGCCTCCAGAATGAGCAGTTCTTC. The J gene is TRBJ2-1, the V gene TRBV6-1; D not resolved. V lost 4 bases and J lost 7, with 26 bases in between. The CDR3 contains 18 residues. CDR1 is MNHNS and CDR2 is SASEGT in the germline V gene.

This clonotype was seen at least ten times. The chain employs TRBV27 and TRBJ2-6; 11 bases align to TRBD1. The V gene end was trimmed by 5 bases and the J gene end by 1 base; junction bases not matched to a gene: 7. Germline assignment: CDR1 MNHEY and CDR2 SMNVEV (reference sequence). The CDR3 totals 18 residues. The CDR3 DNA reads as TGTGCCAGCAGTCAGGGGACAGGGGGTTTTTCTGGGGCCAACGTCCTGACTTTC. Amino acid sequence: CASSQGTGGFSGANVLTF.

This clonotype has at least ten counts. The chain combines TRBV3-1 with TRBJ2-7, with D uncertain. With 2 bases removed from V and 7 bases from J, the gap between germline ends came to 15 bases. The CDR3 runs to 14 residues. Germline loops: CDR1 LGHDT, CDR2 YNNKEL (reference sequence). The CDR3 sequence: CASSQPDQGWEQYF. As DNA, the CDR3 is TGTGCCAGCAGCCAACCGGACCAAGGATGGGAGCAGTACTTC.

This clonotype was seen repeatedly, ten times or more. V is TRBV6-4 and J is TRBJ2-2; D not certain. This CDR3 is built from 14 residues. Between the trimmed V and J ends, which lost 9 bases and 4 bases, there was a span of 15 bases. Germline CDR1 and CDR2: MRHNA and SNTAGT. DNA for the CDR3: TGTGCCAGGGCCCGGAGTGCCGGCACCGGGGAGCTGTTTTTT. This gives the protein CARARSAGTGELFF.

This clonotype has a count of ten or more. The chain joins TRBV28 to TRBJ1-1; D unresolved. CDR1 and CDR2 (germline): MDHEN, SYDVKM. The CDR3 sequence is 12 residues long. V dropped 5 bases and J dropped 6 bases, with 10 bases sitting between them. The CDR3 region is CASSPPGAEAFF. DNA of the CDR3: TGTGCCAGCAGTCCCCCAGGTGCTGAAGCTTTCTTT.

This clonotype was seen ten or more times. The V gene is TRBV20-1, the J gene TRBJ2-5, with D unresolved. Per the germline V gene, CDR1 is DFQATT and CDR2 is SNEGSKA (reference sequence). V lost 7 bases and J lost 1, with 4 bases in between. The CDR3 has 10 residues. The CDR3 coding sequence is TGCAGTGGAACCCAAGAGACCCAGTACTTC. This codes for CSGTQETQYF.

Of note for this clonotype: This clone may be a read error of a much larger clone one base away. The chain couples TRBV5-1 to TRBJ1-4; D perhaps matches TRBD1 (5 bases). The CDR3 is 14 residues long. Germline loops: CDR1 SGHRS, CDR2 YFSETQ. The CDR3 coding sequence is TGCGCCAGCAGCCCGACAGCGTTCGATGAAAAACTGCTTTTT. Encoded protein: CASSPTAFDEKLLF. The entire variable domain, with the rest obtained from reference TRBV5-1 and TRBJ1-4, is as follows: KAGVTQTPRYLIKTRGQQVTLSCSPISGHRSVSWYQQTPGQGLQFLFEYFSETQRNKGNFPGRFSGRQFSNSRSEMNVSTLELGDSALYLCASSPTAFDEKLLFGSGTQLSVL.